These T cell receptor beta chains were read from a single sample in a study of blood T cell repertoires in COVID-19. Clones were sequenced by immunoSEQ multiplex PCR, and TCRdb holds only the in-frame ones, with some missing. This sample has 160,000 or so clones, with about 90% found just once. The sequenced sample consisted of PBMCs or T cells enriched from blood (not recorded which). These receptors came from a human donor with acute COVID-19. The donor label of this sample is uncertain. Both conserved end residues are part of each CDR3. The D gene is left open where the match is weak. Expanded clones are given a class, and other clones once, few, many or no size at all.

D gene,V gene,J gene,clone size,CDR3 protein,CDR3 DNA
TRBD1,TRBV10-2,TRBJ1-5,.,CASGSGQGNQPQHF,TGCGCCAGCGGCTCGGGACAGGGGAATCAGCCCCAGCATTTT
.,TRBV10-1,TRBJ2-1,.,CASSDVSSYNEQFF,TGCGCCAGCAGTGATGTTAGCTCCTACAATGAGCAGTTCTTC
TRBD1,TRBV2,TRBJ1-1,.,CASSDSVCTGGFENGNTEAFF,TGTGCCAGCAGTGATTCGGTTTGTACAGGGGGCTTCGAAAACGGAAACACTGAAGCTTTCTTT
.,TRBV4-3,TRBJ1-6,.,CASSQAIVNSPLHF,TGCGCCAGCAGCCAAGCGATAGTTAATTCACCCCTCCACTTT
.,TRBV18,TRBJ2-2,few,CASSPSAQGNTGELFF,TGTGCCAGCTCACCGAGCGCACAGGGGAACACCGGGGAGCTGTTTTTT
TRBD1,TRBV3-1/TRBV3-2,TRBJ2-1,.,CASSPGQGYNEQFF,TGTGCCAGCAGCCCGGGACAGGGCTACAATGAGCAGTTCTTC
.,TRBV7-9,TRBJ2-7,.,CASSLCSKRRGTVDEQYF,TGTGCCAGCAGCTTATGTTCGAAACGCCGGGGTACGGTTGACGAGCAGTACTTC
.,TRBV4-2,TRBJ1-1,once,CASSQDEGRNTEAFF,TGTGCCAGCAGCCAAGATGAGGGCCGGAACACTGAAGCTTTCTTT
TRBD1,TRBV6-6,TRBJ1-5,.,CASRPQGAGNQPQHF,TGTGCCAGCAGGCCTCAGGGGGCTGGCAATCAGCCCCAGCATTTT
.,TRBV2,TRBJ1-5,once,CASSEIGGLGNQPQHF,TGTGCCAGCAGTGAAATTGGGGGCTTAGGGAATCAGCCCCAGCATTTT
.,TRBV5-1,TRBJ2-2,.,CASSPRRSDTGELFF,TGCGCCAGCAGCCCTCGGAGGTCGGACACCGGGGAGCTGTTTTTT
TRBD1,TRBV7-2,TRBJ1-1,.,CASSPHRGQTEAFF,TGTGCCAGCAGTCCACACAGGGGGCAGACTGAAGCTTTCTTT
.,TRBV9,TRBJ2-7,once,CASSAGVPAYEQYF,TGTGCCAGCAGCGCCGGGGTCCCTGCCTACGAGCAGTACTTC
TRBD2,TRBV9,TRBJ2-1,.,CASSASGVTYNEQFF,TGTGCCAGCAGCGCTAGCGGGGTTACCTACAATGAGCAGTTCTTC
.,TRBV9,TRBJ2-3,once,CASSVGLTDTQYF,TGTGCCAGCAGCGTAGGACTGACAGATACGCAGTATTTT
.,TRBV12-3/TRBV12-4,TRBJ2-7,once,CASSPGQHYEQYF,TGTGCCAGCAGCCCTGGACAGCACTACGAGCAGTACTTC
TRBD2,TRBV2,TRBJ2-2,.,CASKRSGGVSGELFF,TGTGCCAGCAAAAGGAGCGGGGGAGTTTCCGGGGAGCTGTTTTTT
TRBD2,TRBV2,TRBJ2-1,.,CASMRAGDRGEQFF,TGTGCCAGCATGAGGGCGGGGGACCGTGGCGAGCAGTTCTTC
TRBD2,TRBV5-1,TRBJ2-2,.,CASSLGGGPNTGELFF,TGCGCCAGCAGCTTGGGCGGGGGGCCGAACACCGGGGAGCTGTTTTTT
TRBD2,TRBV4-1,TRBJ2-7,.,CASSQEGGGRSEQYF,TGCGCCAGCAGCCAAGAGGGCGGGGGGCGTAGCGAGCAGTACTTC
.,TRBV5-5,TRBJ1-4,.,CASSSFWAVGVANEKLFF,TGTGCCAGCAGCTCCTTTTGGGCAGTGGGTGTTGCTAATGAAAAACTGTTTTTT
TRBD2,TRBV5-1,TRBJ2-1,once,CASFLAGGYNEQFF,TGCGCCAGCTTCCTAGCGGGGGGCTACAATGAGCAGTTCTTC
.,TRBV4-1,TRBJ2-7,.,CASSLAPQGQEEQYF,TGCGCCAGCAGTCTGGCCCCCCAGGGCCAGGAGGAGCAGTACTTC
.,TRBV23-1,TRBJ2-4,.,CASSQPRLRPAEFVNLAKNIQYF,TGCGCCAGCAGTCAGCCTCGACTACGACCGGCGGAATTTGTGAATCTAGCCAAAAACATTCAGTACTTC
.,TRBV9,TRBJ2-1,.,CASSPDTFSYNEQFF,TGTGCCAGCAGCCCAGACACCTTCTCCTACAATGAGCAGTTCTTC
TRBD1,TRBV3-1/TRBV3-2,TRBJ2-7,.,CASSQFGPSDRGHEQYF,TGTGCCAGCAGCCAATTTGGGCCTTCGGACAGGGGTCACGAGCAGTACTTC
.,TRBV5-4,TRBJ1-2,.,CASSASEYYGYTF,TGTGCCAGCAGCGCCTCTGAGTACTATGGCTACACCTTC
TRBD1,TRBV2,TRBJ1-1,.,CASSDGGGGTEAFF,TGTGCCAGCAGTGACGGAGGGGGCGGAACTGAAGCTTTCTTT
.,TRBV19,TRBJ1-2,.,CASSPTWRNYGYTF,TGTGCCAGTAGCCCCACCTGGCGGAACTATGGCTACACCTTC
.,TRBV20-1,TRBJ1-1,.,CSASRTDTEAFF,TGCAGTGCTAGTAGGACAGACACTGAAGCTTTCTTT
.,TRBV4-2,TRBJ1-5,.,CASSQEAGQNQPQHF,TGTGCCAGCAGCCAAGAGGCAGGTCAAAATCAGCCCCAGCATTTT
TRBD2,TRBV19,TRBJ2-7,.,CASGERDYEQYF,TGTGCCAGTGGGGAGCGGGACTACGAGCAGTACTTC